The 28 T cell receptor beta chains listed next were all sequenced from one sample in a study of response to subunit inactivated influenza vaccine. TCRdb re-analysed the RT-PCR reads in MiXCR, keeping a single row per CDR3 protein. The sample has about 170,000 distinct CDR3 sequences, roughly 10% seen once. Sequenced here: CD8+ T cells sorted from PBMCs, sampled approximately 25 months after vaccination. The receptors were sampled from a man aged 45 to 75 who received an inactivated influenza vaccine.

This clonotype was observed many times. V is TRBV5-1 and J is TRBJ1-1; TRBD1 matches at 8 bases. V was pared by 4 bases and J by 4 bases, with 9 bases of the junction left unmatched. The CDR3 covers 15 residues. Germline CDR1 and CDR2: SGHRS and YFSETQ. The CDR3 here is CASSETGTGGTEAFF. CDR3 nucleotide sequence: TGCGCCAGCAGCGAAACCGGGACAGGCGGCACTGAAGCTTTCTTT.

The chain recombines TRBV6-5 with TRBJ2-7; D is unclear. This CDR3 has 15 amino acids. Germline values: CDR1 MNHEY, CDR2 SVGAGI. V lost 0 bases to trimming and J lost 2 bases, with 11 bases between them. The CDR3 DNA follows: TGTGCCAGCAGTTACTCTTCTGGCGGAACCTACGAGCAGTACTTC. Translated: CASSYSSGGTYEQYF.

This clonotype was counted many times. The rearrangement links TRBV5-1 to TRBJ2-5, with D maybe TRBD1 (5 bases). The CDR3 is made up of 17 amino acids. Germline V lookup: CDR1 SGHRS, CDR2 YFSETQ. Trimming removed 2 bases from V and 0 bases from J, with 17 bases in between. CDR3 amino acids: CASSLSQDTPNQETQYF. In DNA, the CDR3 is TGCGCCAGCAGCTTATCTCAGGACACCCCGAACCAAGAGACCCAGTACTTC.

The genes are TRBV15 and TRBJ2-3; the match to TRBD1 covers 8 bases. Germline V gene lookup returns CDR1 LNHNV and CDR2 YYDKDF (reference sequence). This CDR3 comprises 15 residues. Unmatched junction bases numbered 2, after V lost 3 bases and J lost 0 bases. The CDR3 bases are TGTGCCACCAGCAGCAGGGGGCCCAGCACAGATACGCAGTATTTT. It specifies CATSSRGPSTDTQYF.

This clonotype appeared a few times. The chain has TRBV20-1 and TRBJ2-1; 11 bases match TRBD2. Per the germline V gene, CDR1 is DFQATT and CDR2 is SNEGSKA (reference sequence). The CDR3 is 16 residues long. V shed 6 bases and J 3 bases; nucleotides not matched to a gene: 10. CDR3 residues: CSAPTSGNVFYNEQFF. Written as DNA, the CDR3 is TGCAGTGCCCCGACTAGCGGGAATGTGTTCTACAATGAGCAGTTCTTC.

This clonotype was observed once. This chain uses TRBV12-3 or TRBV12-4 with TRBJ2-2; 8 bases are shared with TRBD1. V shed 6 bases and J 2 bases; nucleotides not matched to a gene: 17. CDR3 length: 19 residues. This chain's CDR3 is CASSASPGGTGLNTGELFF. The CDR3 nucleotides read TGTGCCAGCAGCGCTTCCCCTGGTGGGACAGGCCTTAACACCGGGGAGCTGTTTTTT.

This clonotype has a handful of counts. Germline and junction disagree at one end, which may indicate a read error. V gene TRBV7-7 combines with J gene TRBJ2-5, with a tentative D call TRBD2 (5 bases). This CDR3 is built from 13 residues. The germline CDR1 and CDR2 sequences are SSHAT and FNYEAQ (reference sequence). The CDR3 sequence is CASSLVLRGTQYF. Written as DNA, the CDR3 is TGTGCTAGCAGCTTAGTACTTCGGGGGACCCAGTACTTC.

This clonotype showed up just a few times. At one boundary the junction diverges from the germline segment, which might be a read error. The V call is TRBV6-1, the J call TRBJ2-1; the D call may be TRBD1 or TRBD2 (5 bases each). The length of the CDR3 is 15 residues. CDR1 and CDR2 from the germline V gene are MNHNS and SASEGT. The DNA for the CDR3 is TGTGCCAGCAGCGAAGGGACGACCCCCTACAATGAGCAGTTCTTC. It translates to CASSEGTTPYNEQFF.

This clonotype was found a few times. The chain carries TRBV3-1 and TRBJ1-5; tentative D call: TRBD1 (6 bases). The CDR3 totals 15 residues. Trimming stripped 4 bases from V and 1 base from J, with 11 bases between. Germline CDR1 is LGHDT and CDR2 is YNNKEL (reference sequence). CDR3 region: CASSRGGWSNQPQHF. DNA for the CDR3: TGTGCCAGCAGCCGAGGGGGATGGAGCAATCAGCCCCAGCATTTT. The whole variable domain, remainder taken from reference TRBV3-1 and TRBJ1-5, is DTAVSQTPKYLVTQMGNDKSIKCEQNLGHDTMYWYKQDSKKFLKIMFSYNNKELIINETVPNRFSPKSPDKAHLNLHINSLELGDSAVYFCASSRGGWSNQPQHFGDGTRLSIL.

The chain combines TRBV28 with TRBJ2-2, with 12 positions matching TRBD2. The V gene end was trimmed by 5 bases and the J gene end by 2 bases; junction bases not matched to a gene: 6. The germline CDR1 and CDR2 sequences are MDHEN and SYDVKM. The length of the CDR3 is 17 residues. CDR3 loop: CASSGLAGGLNTGELFF. CDR3 nucleotides: TGTGCCAGCAGTGGTCTAGCGGGAGGGTTAAACACCGGGGAGCTGTTTTTT. Looking up the rest from reference TRBV28 and TRBJ2-2 gives the full variable domain: DVKVTQSSRYLVKRTGEKVFLECVQDMDHENMFWYRQDPGLGLRLIYFSYDVKMKEKGDIPEGYSVSREKKERFSLILESASTNQTSMYLCASSGLAGGLNTGELFFGEGSRLTVL.

The chain couples TRBV6-5 to TRBJ1-6; D might be TRBD1 (5 bases). The germline CDR1 and CDR2 sequences are MNHEY and SVGAGI. This CDR3 comprises 11 residues. V lost 1 base and J 14 bases, leaving 6 bases between the germline ends. CDR3 DNA: TGTGCCAGCAGTTACTTAGGGGCCCTCCACTTT. Its protein is CASSYLGALHF.

This clonotype was found a few times. This chain links TRBV14 with TRBJ2-2, with a possible D match to TRBD1 (6 bases). This CDR3 has 14 residues. Trimming took off 8 bases at V and 0 bases at J, with 10 bases between the two ends. Germline CDR1 and CDR2: SGHDN and FVKESK. The DNA for the CDR3 is TGTGCCAGCCGACAGGTCTCGAACACCGGGGAGCTGTTTTTT. Its protein is CASRQVSNTGELFF.

This clonotype has a handful of counts. The rearrangement links TRBV28 to TRBJ2-2; TRBD1 matches at 8 bases. With V trimmed by 6 bases and J by 4 bases, 4 bases remained unmatched. This CDR3 has 14 residues. Germline-derived CDR1 and CDR2 are MDHEN and SYDVKM. The CDR3: CASRNTGGTGELFF. The CDR3 nucleotides read TGTGCCAGCAGAAATACAGGGGGCACCGGGGAGCTGTTTTTT.

This clonotype was seen a few times. The chain recombines TRBV15 with TRBJ2-2, with TRBD1 as a possible D gene (5 bases). The CDR3 runs 15 residues. Trimming took 4 bases from V and 7 from J, leaving 16 bases between them. From germline, CDR1 is LNHNV and CDR2 YYDKDF (reference sequence). CDR3 residues: CATSIRTPLDGELFF. The DNA for the CDR3 is TGTGCCACCAGCATACGGACACCTCTAGACGGGGAGCTGTTTTTT.

This clonotype was counted only a few times. This rearrangement joins TRBV20-1 to TRBJ2-1; D not resolved. Germline CDR1 DFQATT, CDR2 SNEGSKA (reference sequence). This CDR3 comprises 16 residues. V lost 3 bases and J 0 bases, leaving 15 bases between the germline ends. CDR3 protein: CSASPVAARSYNEQFF. CDR3 sequence (DNA): TGCAGTGCTAGCCCAGTTGCCGCCCGCTCCTACAATGAGCAGTTCTTC.

This clonotype showed up just a few times. The V and J genes are TRBV11-2 and TRBJ2-5; tentatively, D is TRBD1 or TRBD2 (6 bases each). The CDR3 runs to 16 residues. CDR1 is SGHAT and CDR2 is FQNNGV in the germline V gene. V lost 5 bases to trimming and J lost 6 bases, with 22 bases between them. The CDR3 here is CASSPSTRQGRQTQYF. CDR3 nucleotide sequence: TGTGCCAGCAGCCCCAGTACCCGGCAGGGGAGGCAGACCCAGTACTTC. Combining the CDR3 with reference TRBV11-2 and TRBJ2-5 gives the whole variable domain EAGVAQSPRYKIIEKRQSVAFWCNPISGHATLYWYQQILGQGPKLLIQFQNNGVVDDSQLPKDRFSAERLKGVDSTLKIQPAKLEDSAVYLCASSPSTRQGRQTQYFGPGTRLLVL.

This clonotype came up many times. V is TRBV7-8 and J is TRBJ2-7, with D perhaps given as TRBD1 or TRBD2 (5 bases each). This CDR3 comprises 16 residues. CDR1 is SGHVS and CDR2 is FQNEAQ in the germline V gene. Trimming left V 2 bases short and J 0 bases short, with 14 bases between. CDR3 coding DNA: TGTGCCAGCAGCTTACCTCGGGACGGGACCTCCTACGAGCAGTACTTC. It translates to CASSLPRDGTSYEQYF.

In its sample, this clonotype was seen a few times. This chain links TRBV5-6 with TRBJ2-1, with D perhaps matching TRBD2 (6 bases). Germline CDR1 reads SGHDT; CDR2 reads YYEEEE. This CDR3 comprises 12 residues. Deletions cut 2 bases from V and 15 bases from J, with 15 bases between. The CDR3: CASSFWTGVRFF. The CDR3 nucleotides read TGTGCCAGCAGCTTTTGGACGGGGGTTCGGTTCTTC.

This chain uses TRBV5-1 with TRBJ2-7, with D perhaps matching TRBD2 (6 bases). V lost 0 bases and J lost 3, with 13 bases in between. Germline loops: CDR1 SGHRS, CDR2 YFSETQ. CDR3 length equals 15 residues. CDR3 region: CASSLEGPRGYEQYF. DNA of the CDR3: TGCGCCAGCAGCTTGGAAGGACCGCGGGGCTACGAGCAGTACTTC.

The chain carries TRBV4-1 and TRBJ2-3; TRBD2 matches at 9 bases. Germline V gives CDR1 MGHRA, CDR2 YSYEKL. The CDR3 is made up of 15 amino acids. Unmatched junction bases numbered 5, after V lost 1 base and J lost 6 bases. The CDR3 DNA reads as TGCGCCAGCAGCCAAGCGGTGCTAGCGGGGGATACGCAGTATTTT. Its protein product is CASSQAVLAGDTQYF.

With respect to this clonotype: One end of the junction fails to match germline, which may point to a read error. J is TRBJ2-1 and V is TRBV20-1; 7 bases are a match to TRBD1. Germline V gene data show CDR1 as DFQATT and CDR2 as SNEGSKA (reference sequence). This CDR3 has 16 amino acids. The CDR3 nucleotides are TGCTGTGCTAGAGAGGTCAGGGGGAGCTCCTACAATGAGCAGTTCTTC. This translates into CCAREVRGSSYNEQFF.

In this sample, this clonotype turned up a few times. V usage is TRBV28 and J usage is TRBJ1-5, with 8 bases aligning to TRBD1. The CDR3 runs 14 residues. Germline V lookup: CDR1 MDHEN, CDR2 SYDVKM. Losses at the gene ends were 6 bases for V and 7 bases for J; bases not matched to a gene: 8. The CDR3 region has the DNA TGTGCCAGCAGCTTGACAGGGGCCGGCCAGCCCCAGCATTTT. Encoded protein: CASSLTGAGQPQHF. Full variable domain (outside the CDR3, taken from reference TRBV28 and TRBJ1-5): DVKVTQSSRYLVKRTGEKVFLECVQDMDHENMFWYRQDPGLGLRLIYFSYDVKMKEKGDIPEGYSVSREKKERFSLILESASTNQTSMYLCASSLTGAGQPQHFGDGTRLSIL.

V is TRBV14 and J is TRBJ2-5, with 8 bases lining up with TRBD1. This CDR3 spans 14 amino acids. Trimming cost V 2 bases and J 4 bases; bases outside gene matches: 3. Germline CDR1 and CDR2: SGHDN and FVKESK. CDR3 protein: CASSQSQGAETQYF. The CDR3 region has the DNA TGTGCCAGCAGCCAATCGCAGGGGGCAGAGACCCAGTACTTC.

This clonotype was seen only a few times. The chain joins TRBV10-3 to TRBJ1-2; D may be TRBD1 (5 bases). V was shortened by 4 bases and J by 6 bases, with 18 bases between the two germline ends. Germline assignment: CDR1 ENHRY and CDR2 SYGVKD. The CDR3 runs to 15 residues. The CDR3 bases are TGTGCCATCAGTGCGGACGGCTATGGGGCCGATGGCTACACCTTC. This translates into CAISADGYGADGYTF.

This clonotype turned up a few times. This rearrangement joins TRBV9 to TRBJ2-2; D is unresolved. CDR3 length equals 14 residues. Trimming shortened V by 2 bases and J by 2 bases, and 7 bases separated the two germline ends. Germline CDR1 and CDR2: SGDLS and YYNGEE. The CDR3 DNA follows: TGTGCCAGCAGCGTTTACTCAAACACCGGGGAGCTGTTTTTT. Translation gives CASSVYSNTGELFF.

This sequence joins TRBV6-5 and TRBJ2-1, with D possibly called TRBD1 or TRBD2 (5 bases each). V shed 2 bases and J shed 14 bases, with 13 bases lying between them. Germline CDR1 reads MNHEY; CDR2 reads SVGAGI. The CDR3 covers 12 residues. The CDR3 loop reads CASSYTGPAEFF. DNA of the CDR3: TGTGCCAGCAGTTACACGGGGCCGGCGGAGTTCTTC.

V gene TRBV12-3 or TRBV12-4 combines with J gene TRBJ1-5, with D unresolved. The CDR3 is 17 amino acids. Trimming shortened V by 5 bases and J by 4 bases, and 21 bases separated the two germline ends. The CDR3 is CASSLSWRGYGNQPQHF. The CDR3 nucleotides are TGTGCCAGCAGTCTTTCATGGCGGGGTTACGGGAATCAGCCCCAGCATTTT.

This clonotype has only a few counts. The V gene is TRBV28, the J gene TRBJ2-7, with 8 bases that match TRBD1. CDR3 length equals 16 residues. V lost 3 bases and J lost 3; bases outside the gene matches: 10. Per the germline V gene, CDR1 is MDHEN and CDR2 is SYDVKM. DNA of the CDR3: TGTGCCAGCAGTTTTGGGGTGGGGACAGGCGGCTACGAGCAGTACTTC. Translated, it gives CASSFGVGTGGYEQYF.